The 10 T cell receptor beta chains below come from one sample, sequenced in a study of cytomegalovirus exposure and HLA in healthy donors. The PCR ran on 60 Vbeta and 13 Jbeta primers. Repertoires were generated with immunoSEQ multiplex PCR, while TCRdb's copy carries only in-frame clones and drops some. The sample's table shows about 210,000 clones. The sequenced material came from PBMCs. The receptors derive from a woman in her twenties or thirties in good health and CMV-seropositive.

V gene TRBV6-1 combines with J gene TRBJ1-4; D perhaps matches TRBD1 (6 bases). Germline V gives CDR1 MNHNS, CDR2 SASEGT. The CDR3 consists of 14 residues. Trimming pared 2 bases from V and 8 bases from J, leaving 12 bases between. The CDR3 DNA is TGTGCCAGCAGTGAAAGGGGGTACGGAGAAAAACTGTTTTTT. Translating it yields CASSERGYGEKLFF.

The V call is TRBV5-4, the J call TRBJ2-5, with 12 bases matching TRBD2. The trim removed 0 bases at V and 4 bases at J, leaving 4 bases unmatched. There are 16 residues in the CDR3. The germline V gene encodes CDR1 SGHNT and CDR2 YYREEE (reference sequence). The CDR3 DNA sequence: TGTGCCAGCAGCTTGGTGTCTAGCGGGGGGGCAGAGACCCAGTACTTC. Residues: CASSLVSSGGAETQYF.

The chain couples TRBV5-1 to TRBJ2-7, with 10 bases identical to TRBD1. CDR3 length equals 16 residues. J was trimmed by 2 bases and V by 4 bases; bases with no gene match: 9. Germline CDR1 is SGHRS and CDR2 is YFSETQ. In DNA form, the CDR3 reads TGCGCCAGCAGCCCCCCGAGTGGGACAGGGGCCTACGAGCAGTACTTC. Amino acids: CASSPPSGTGAYEQYF.

V and J are TRBV2 and TRBJ1-2; D gene ambiguous. Trimming shortened V by 6 bases and J by 8 bases, and 10 bases separated the two germline ends. The CDR3 consists of 11 residues. From germline, CDR1 is SNHLY and CDR2 FYNNEI. In DNA, the CDR3 is TGTGCCAGCAGCCGGGAAAGGGGCTACACCTTC. It specifies CASSRERGYTF.

This chain links TRBV28 with TRBJ1-4; D uncertain. The CDR3 extends over 14 amino acids. CDR1 is MDHEN, CDR2 SYDVKM, per germline. The V end was cut by 3 bases, the J end by 3 bases, with 8 bases between. CDR3 DNA sequence: TGTGCCAGCAGTTTCTACCATTCTAATGAAAAACTGTTTTTT. It specifies CASSFYHSNEKLFF.

This rearrangement joins TRBV10-1 to TRBJ1-2; possibly TRBD1 for D (6 bases). CDR3 length: 15 residues. V was clipped by 0 bases and J by 4 bases, with 12 bases between them. Germline V CDR1 and CDR2: WNHNN, SYGVQD (reference sequence). For the CDR3, the DNA is TGCGCCAGCAGTGAGTCCCGGCAGGGGCTCTATGGCTACACCTTC. As protein: CASSESRQGLYGYTF.

The chain joins TRBV5-5 to TRBJ1-2; D is possibly TRBD1 (5 bases). This CDR3 region has 14 residues. Germline V gene sequence: CDR1 SGHKS, CDR2 YYEKEE (reference sequence). V lost 0 bases and J 4 bases, leaving 10 bases between the germline ends. The CDR3 nucleotides are TGTGCCAGCAGCTTGGGTATGGGGGGCTATGGCTACACCTTC. It yields the protein CASSLGMGGYGYTF.

V is TRBV28 and J is TRBJ1-3, with D uncertain. From germline, CDR1 is MDHEN and CDR2 SYDVKM. This CDR3 is built from 11 residues. V lost 8 bases to trimming and J lost 0 bases, with 2 bases between them. The CDR3 loop reads CASRSGNTIYF. DNA for the CDR3: TGTGCCAGCCGCTCTGGAAACACCATATATTTT. The variable domain in full, with the rest retrieved from reference TRBV28 and TRBJ1-3, is DVKVTQSSRYLVKRTGEKVFLECVQDMDHENMFWYRQDPGLGLRLIYFSYDVKMKEKGDIPEGYSVSREKKERFSLILESASTNQTSMYLCASRSGNTIYFGEGSWLTVV.

The chain has TRBV28 and TRBJ2-4; weak D call: TRBD2 (6 bases). Germline V CDR1 and CDR2: MDHEN, SYDVKM. CDR3 length equals 13 residues. The ends were cut back, 1 base at V and 9 bases at J, with 10 bases in the middle. CDR3 bases: TGTGCCAGCAGTTTATCGGGAGCCGGCATTCAGTACTTC. Protein product: CASSLSGAGIQYF.

The rearrangement joins TRBV7-6 to TRBJ2-3; D gene uncertain. The CDR3 is 12 residues long. The germline gives CDR1 SGHVS, CDR2 FNYEAQ. With 5 bases removed from V and 0 bases from J, the gap between germline ends came to 3 bases. The CDR3: CASSTSTDTQYF. The DNA of the CDR3 is TGTGCCAGCAGCACAAGCACAGATACGCAGTATTTT.